A selection of T cell receptor beta chains follows, all from one sample in a study of T cell repertoires in cytomegalovirus infection. TCRdb redid the calling of the reads with MiXCR, one entry per CDR3 protein. The repertoire holds some 680,000 distinct CDR3 sequences, less than 40% seen once, with 2.8% in the top ten. Sequencing was done on a sample of PBMCs. The receptor set was obtained from a human donor in good health (CMV status not recorded). Some clones in this sample may be carry-over from other donors' samples. CDR3s include the opening cysteine and the closing phenylalanine or tryptophan. The order of the fields is CDR3 length, clone size, J gene, V gene, CDR3 protein. Clone size is stated in some rows and not others, as once, few, many or a class when expanded.

CDR3 length: 17; clone size: .; J gene: TRBJ2-6; V gene: TRBV11-2; CDR3 protein: CASSHSGVGSGANVLTF
CDR3 length: 15; clone size: few; J gene: TRBJ2-5; V gene: TRBV12-5; CDR3 protein: CASGLGKGGTETQYF
CDR3 length: 12; clone size: once; J gene: TRBJ1-5; V gene: TRBV12-3/TRBV12-4; CDR3 protein: CASTRTDQPQHF
CDR3 length: 15; clone size: .; J gene: TRBJ2-7; V gene: TRBV6-5; CDR3 protein: CASNPPGQGRDEQYF
CDR3 length: 15; clone size: few; J gene: TRBJ2-1; V gene: TRBV15; CDR3 protein: CATAARGSGYNEQFF
CDR3 length: 14; clone size: .; J gene: TRBJ1-2; V gene: TRBV7-9; CDR3 protein: CASSSRDRSYGYTF
CDR3 length: 14; clone size: .; J gene: TRBJ1-2; V gene: TRBV11-2; CDR3 protein: CASSDPRASSGYTF
CDR3 length: 17; clone size: .; J gene: TRBJ2-1; V gene: TRBV27; CDR3 protein: CASRQLGGSSSYNEQFF
CDR3 length: 14; clone size: few; J gene: TRBJ2-7; V gene: TRBV9; CDR3 protein: CASSVGAGTYEQYF
CDR3 length: 18; clone size: .; J gene: TRBJ2-7; V gene: TRBV5-8; CDR3 protein: CASSLGTRQLTLNYEQYF
CDR3 length: 16; clone size: .; J gene: TRBJ1-2; V gene: TRBV11-2; CDR3 protein: CASSDTRAAANYGYTF
CDR3 length: 15; clone size: .; J gene: TRBJ1-1; V gene: TRBV28; CDR3 protein: CASSSEAEVNTEAFF
CDR3 length: 14; clone size: .; J gene: TRBJ2-7; V gene: TRBV27; CDR3 protein: CASSPRQIGSEQYF
CDR3 length: 16; clone size: few; J gene: TRBJ1-1; V gene: TRBV27; CDR3 protein: CASSSPGSTGKAEAFF
CDR3 length: 16; clone size: few; J gene: TRBJ2-1; V gene: TRBV7-2; CDR3 protein: CASSAQGGQSYNEQFF
CDR3 length: 14; clone size: few; J gene: TRBJ1-4; V gene: TRBV7-2; CDR3 protein: CASNEQGRVEKLFF
CDR3 length: 12; clone size: .; J gene: TRBJ1-1; V gene: TRBV29-1; CDR3 protein: CSVESGNTEAFF
CDR3 length: 14; clone size: few; J gene: TRBJ2-1; V gene: TRBV27; CDR3 protein: CASSFSSTNPVQFF
CDR3 length: 15; clone size: once; J gene: TRBJ1-6; V gene: TRBV15; CDR3 protein: CATSRAGGVTSPLHF
CDR3 length: 16; clone size: .; J gene: TRBJ2-1; V gene: TRBV6-4; CDR3 protein: CASSDSRTSSYNEQFF
CDR3 length: 13; clone size: .; J gene: TRBJ1-1; V gene: TRBV4-2; CDR3 protein: CASSQVLDNEAFF
CDR3 length: 11; clone size: .; J gene: TRBJ2-7; V gene: TRBV6-2/TRBV6-3; CDR3 protein: CASSNNRGQYF
CDR3 length: 16; clone size: .; J gene: TRBJ2-7; V gene: TRBV6-5; CDR3 protein: CASSAASGELSYEQYF
CDR3 length: 16; clone size: .; J gene: TRBJ2-5; V gene: TRBV28; CDR3 protein: CASRPVLAGTQETQYF
CDR3 length: 13; clone size: .; J gene: TRBJ2-7; V gene: TRBV7-4; CDR3 protein: CASSLVVTGEQYF
CDR3 length: 14; clone size: many; J gene: TRBJ2-1; V gene: TRBV7-9; CDR3 protein: CASSFGTGGDEQFF
CDR3 length: 17; clone size: once; J gene: TRBJ2-6; V gene: TRBV9; CDR3 protein: CASSDRDPNPGANVLTF
CDR3 length: 15; clone size: .; J gene: TRBJ1-2; V gene: TRBV4-2; CDR3 protein: CASSQDGGEGYGYTF
CDR3 length: 14; clone size: .; J gene: TRBJ1-1; V gene: TRBV29-1; CDR3 protein: CSVERSGFHTEAFF
CDR3 length: 12; clone size: once; J gene: TRBJ2-7; V gene: TRBV19; CDR3 protein: CASLGAPGEQYF
CDR3 length: 16; clone size: .; J gene: TRBJ1-4; V gene: TRBV28; CDR3 protein: CASSSSGVETNEKLFF
CDR3 length: 19; clone size: .; J gene: TRBJ2-3; V gene: TRBV20-1; CDR3 protein: CSAREISPGLAGGGDTQYF
CDR3 length: 15; clone size: few; J gene: TRBJ1-1; V gene: TRBV24-1; CDR3 protein: CATMGRGRRNTEAFF
CDR3 length: 16; clone size: .; J gene: TRBJ2-6; V gene: TRBV29-1; CDR3 protein: CSVEGGTAPGANVLTF
CDR3 length: 12; clone size: many; J gene: TRBJ1-1; V gene: TRBV7-2; CDR3 protein: CASSFLDSEAFF
CDR3 length: 16; clone size: many; J gene: TRBJ2-2; V gene: TRBV6-4; CDR3 protein: CASSDSPGGETGELFF
CDR3 length: 16; clone size: .; J gene: TRBJ2-2; V gene: TRBV14; CDR3 protein: CASSQMSGRGTGELFF
CDR3 length: 13; clone size: .; J gene: TRBJ1-1; V gene: TRBV25-1; CDR3 protein: CASSVNQNTEAFF
CDR3 length: 15; clone size: .; J gene: TRBJ1-3; V gene: TRBV5-1; CDR3 protein: CASSGGENSGNTIYF
CDR3 length: 16; clone size: few; J gene: TRBJ2-1; V gene: TRBV5-1; CDR3 protein: CASATRGTGMGDEQFF
CDR3 length: 14; clone size: .; J gene: TRBJ2-3; V gene: TRBV12-3/TRBV12-4; CDR3 protein: CASRTGRTTDTQYF
CDR3 length: 16; clone size: few; J gene: TRBJ1-5; V gene: TRBV7-8; CDR3 protein: CASSLGSGGGNQPQHF